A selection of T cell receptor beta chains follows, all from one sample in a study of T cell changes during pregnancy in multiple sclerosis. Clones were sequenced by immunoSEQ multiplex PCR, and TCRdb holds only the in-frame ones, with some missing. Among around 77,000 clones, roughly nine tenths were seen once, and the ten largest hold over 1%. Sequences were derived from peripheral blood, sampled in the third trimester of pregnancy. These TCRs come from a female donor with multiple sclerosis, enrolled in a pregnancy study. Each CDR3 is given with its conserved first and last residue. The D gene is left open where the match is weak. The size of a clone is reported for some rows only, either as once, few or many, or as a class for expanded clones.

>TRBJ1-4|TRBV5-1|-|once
CASSLTGIATNEKLFF
TGCGCCAGCAGCTTGACGGGGATAGCAACTAATGAAAAACTGTTTTTT
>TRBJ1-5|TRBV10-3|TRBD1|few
CAILGQGRQPQHF
TGTGCCATACTTGGACAGGGAAGGCAGCCCCAGCATTTT
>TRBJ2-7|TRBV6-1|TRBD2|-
CASSEPGGAYEQYF
TGTGCCAGCAGTGAACCGGGGGGGGCCTACGAGCAGTACTTC
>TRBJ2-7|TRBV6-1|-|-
CASSDRAYEQYF
TGTGCCAGCAGTGACCGGGCCTACGAGCAGTACTTC
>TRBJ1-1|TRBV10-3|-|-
CAISEAADTEAFF
TGTGCCATCAGTGAGGCGGCAGACACTGAAGCTTTCTTT
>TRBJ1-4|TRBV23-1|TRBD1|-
CASSQMRGTGRLGVGKLFF
TGCGCCAGCAGTCAAATGAGGGGGACAGGGAGGCTGGGGGTGGGGAAACTGTTTTTT
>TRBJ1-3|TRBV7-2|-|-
CASSLGQAGNTIYF
TGTGCCAGCAGCTTAGGGCAGGCTGGAAACACCATATATTTT
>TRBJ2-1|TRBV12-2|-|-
CASRSQKKGLGDNEQFF
TGTGCAAGTCGCTCCCAGAAAAAGGGACTAGGGGACAATGAGCAGTTCTTC
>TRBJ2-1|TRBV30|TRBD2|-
CAWGTSGTYNEQFF
TGTGCCTGGGGCACTAGCGGAACTTACAATGAGCAGTTCTTC
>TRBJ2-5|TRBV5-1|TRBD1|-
CASSLVWTGEETQYF
TGCGCCAGCAGCTTGGTATGGACAGGGGAAGAGACCCAGTACTTC
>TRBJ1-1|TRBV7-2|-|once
CASSPIPGTEAFF
TGTGCCAGCAGCCCAATACCAGGAACTGAAGCTTTCTTT
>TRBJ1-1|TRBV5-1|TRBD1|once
CASSLGLGTGIIEAFF
TGCGCCAGCAGCTTGGGCCTCGGGACAGGGATCATTGAAGCTTTCTTT
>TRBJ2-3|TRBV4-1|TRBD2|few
CASSQESGRAMGDTQYF
TGCGCCAGCAGCCAAGAAAGCGGGAGGGCCATGGGGGATACGCAGTATTTT
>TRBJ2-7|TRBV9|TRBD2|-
CASSVGLAGIHSYEQYF
TGTGCCAGCAGCGTAGGGCTAGCGGGCATCCATTCCTACGAGCAGTACTTC
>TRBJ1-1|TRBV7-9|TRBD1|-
CASSAQGALGTEAFF
TGTGCCAGCAGCGCACAGGGGGCGCTAGGCACTGAAGCTTTCTTT
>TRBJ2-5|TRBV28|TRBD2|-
CASSLAGGPGETQYF
TGTGCCAGCAGTTTAGCGGGAGGGCCCGGAGAGACCCAGTACTTC
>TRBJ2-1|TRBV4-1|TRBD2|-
CASSQDRDSGKVTDEQFF
TGCGCCAGCAGCCAAGATCGTGATAGCGGGAAAGTGACGGATGAGCAGTTCTTC
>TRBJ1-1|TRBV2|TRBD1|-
CASSETVTGGTEAFF
TGTGCCAGCAGTGAAACTGTGACAGGGGGCACTGAAGCTTTCTTT
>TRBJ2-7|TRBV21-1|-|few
CASTHWATPGLAGENEQYF
TGTGCCAGCACACATTGGGCAACACCGGGACTAGCGGGAGAGAACGAGCAGTACTTC
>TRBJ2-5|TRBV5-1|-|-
CASSLAPGYQETQYF
TGCGCCAGCAGCTTGGCCCCAGGGTACCAAGAGACCCAGTACTTC
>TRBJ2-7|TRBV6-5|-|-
CASREQGGHEQYF
TGTGCCAGCAGAGAGCAGGGGGGCCACGAGCAGTACTTC
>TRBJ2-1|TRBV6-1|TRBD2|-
CAIETSGHSYNEQFF
TGTGCCATCGAGACTAGCGGGCACTCCTACAATGAGCAGTTCTTC
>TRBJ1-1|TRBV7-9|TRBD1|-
CASSPPLGTEKNTEAFF
TGTGCCAGCAGCCCCCCATTAGGGACAGAGAAGAACACTGAAGCTTTCTTT
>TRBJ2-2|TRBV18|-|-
CASYEGLNTGELFF
TGTGCCAGCTACGAGGGTCTGAACACCGGGGAGCTGTTTTTT
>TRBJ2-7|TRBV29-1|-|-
CSVDTGREQYF
TGCAGCGTTGATACAGGGCGGGAGCAGTACTTC
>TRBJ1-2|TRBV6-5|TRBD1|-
CASSYSTGGQGGYTF
TGTGCCAGCAGTTACTCTACAGGGGGCCAGGGTGGCTACACCTTC
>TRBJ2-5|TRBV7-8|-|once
CASSLGLTEETQYF
TGTGCCAGCAGCTTAGGGTTAACAGAAGAGACCCAGTACTTC
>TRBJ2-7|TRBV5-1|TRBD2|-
CASSFTRREGEQYF
TGCGCCAGCAGCTTCACCCGCAGGGAGGGCGAGCAGTACTTC
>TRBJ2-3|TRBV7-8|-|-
CASSLVTSWQGGTTDTQYF
TGTGCCAGCAGCTTAGTAACTTCTTGGCAGGGTGGCACCACAGATACGCAGTATTTT
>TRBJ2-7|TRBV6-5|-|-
CATTQGIQYF
TGTGCCACTACGCAGGGGATTCAGTACTTC
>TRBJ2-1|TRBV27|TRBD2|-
CASSLGLAGVNEQFF
TGTGCCAGCAGTCTGGGACTAGCGGGAGTAAATGAGCAGTTCTTC
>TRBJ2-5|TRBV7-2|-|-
CASSPGGPTETQYF
TGTGCCAGCAGCCCCGGAGGGCCCACCGAGACCCAGTACTTC
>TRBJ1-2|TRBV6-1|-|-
CASSEGIRVGYTF
TGTGCCAGCAGTGAGGGGATCAGGGTTGGCTACACCTTC
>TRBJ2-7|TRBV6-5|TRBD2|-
CASSFTSGPYEQYF
TGTGCCAGCAGTTTTACTAGCGGACCCTACGAGCAGTACTTC
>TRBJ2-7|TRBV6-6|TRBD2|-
CASSYFGLAGEDEQYF
TGTGCCAGCAGTTACTTCGGTCTAGCGGGAGAGGACGAGCAGTACTTC
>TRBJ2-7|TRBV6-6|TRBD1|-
CASSSQGQGDEQYF
TGTGCCAGCAGTTCCCAGGGACAGGGGGACGAGCAGTACTTC
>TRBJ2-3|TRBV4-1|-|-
CASSQVDREADTQYF
TGCGCCAGCAGCCAAGTTGACAGGGAGGCAGATACGCAGTATTTT
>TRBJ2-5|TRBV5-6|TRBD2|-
CASSDYYSGRAGETQYF
TGTGCCAGCAGCGATTACTATAGCGGGAGGGCCGGAGAGACCCAGTACTTC
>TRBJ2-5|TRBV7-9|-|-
CASSGGPHRGTQYF
TGTGCCAGCAGCGGAGGACCCCACCGTGGGACCCAGTACTTC
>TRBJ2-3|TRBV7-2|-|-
CASSLMAGSTDTQYF
TGTGCCAGCAGCTTAATGGCGGGATCCACAGATACGCAGTATTTT
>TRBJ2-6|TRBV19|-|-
CASSIQVTSSGANVLTF
TGTGCCAGTAGTATTCAGGTAACGAGCTCTGGGGCCAACGTCCTGACTTTC
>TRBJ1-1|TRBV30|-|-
CAWSSEGYNTEAFF
TGTGCCTGGAGTTCCGAGGGTTACAACACTGAAGCTTTCTTT
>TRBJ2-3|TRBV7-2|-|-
CASSLMTRRGDTQYF
TGTGCCAGCAGCTTAATGACTAGGCGTGGAGATACGCAGTATTTT
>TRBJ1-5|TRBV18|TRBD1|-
CASSPAGQDFGQPQHF
TGTGCCAGCTCACCCGCGGGACAGGATTTCGGTCAGCCCCAGCATTTT
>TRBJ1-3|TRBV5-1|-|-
CASSPTAQDSGNTIYF
TGCGCCAGCAGCCCGACGGCCCAGGACTCTGGAAACACCATATATTTT
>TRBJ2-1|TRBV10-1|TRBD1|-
CASIRDRVSNEQFF
TGCGCCAGCATTCGGGACAGGGTTTCCAATGAGCAGTTCTTC
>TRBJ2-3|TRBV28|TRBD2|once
CASSLWSGSLSDTQYF
TGTGCCAGCAGTTTATGGAGCGGGAGTCTGTCAGATACGCAGTATTTT
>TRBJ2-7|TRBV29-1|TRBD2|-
CSVVTGTRYYEQYF
TGCAGCGTCGTTACCGGGACTAGGTACTACGAGCAGTACTTC
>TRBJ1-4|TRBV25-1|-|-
CASTGTLVAEKLFF
TGTGCCAGCACCGGGACTCTCGTAGCCGAAAAACTGTTTTTT
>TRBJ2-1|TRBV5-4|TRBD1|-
CASSLGTGINNEQFF
TGTGCCAGCAGCTTAGGGACAGGGATTAACAATGAGCAGTTCTTC
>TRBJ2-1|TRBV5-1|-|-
CASSLVSDNEQFF
TGCGCCAGCAGCTTGGTTTCTGACAATGAGCAGTTCTTC
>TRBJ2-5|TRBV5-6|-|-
CASSTGRRGETQYF
TGTGCCAGCAGCACCGGGCGCAGAGGGGAGACCCAGTACTTC
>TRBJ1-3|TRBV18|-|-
CASSPSDSSGNTIYF
TGTGCCAGCTCACCATCGGACAGCTCTGGAAACACCATATATTTT
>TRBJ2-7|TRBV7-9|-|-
CASSPSYEQYF
TGTGCCAGCAGCCCATCCTACGAGCAGTACTTC
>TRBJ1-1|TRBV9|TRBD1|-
CASSKRRQGGTEAFF
TGTGCCAGCAGCAAACGCCGACAGGGCGGAACTGAAGCTTTCTTT
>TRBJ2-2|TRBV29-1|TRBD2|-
CSVGLAGPTGELFF
TGCAGCGTAGGACTAGCGGGACCCACCGGGGAGCTGTTTTTT
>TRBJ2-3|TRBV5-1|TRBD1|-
CASSSRDRNTQYF
TGCGCCAGCAGCAGCCGGGACAGAAATACGCAGTATTTT